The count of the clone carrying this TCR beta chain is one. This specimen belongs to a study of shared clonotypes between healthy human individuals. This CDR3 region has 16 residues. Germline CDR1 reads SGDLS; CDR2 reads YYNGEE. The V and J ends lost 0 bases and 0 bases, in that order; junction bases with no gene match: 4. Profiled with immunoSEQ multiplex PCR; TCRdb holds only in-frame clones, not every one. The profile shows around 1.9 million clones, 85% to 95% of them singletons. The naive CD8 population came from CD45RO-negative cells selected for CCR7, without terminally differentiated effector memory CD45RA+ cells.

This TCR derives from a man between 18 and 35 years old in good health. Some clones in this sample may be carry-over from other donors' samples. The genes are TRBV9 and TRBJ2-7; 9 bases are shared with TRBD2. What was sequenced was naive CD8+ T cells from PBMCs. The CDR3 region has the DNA TGTGCCAGCAGCGTAGCTAGCGGGATATACTCCTACGAGCAGTACTTC. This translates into CASSVASGIYSYEQYF.